This paragraph covers one T cell receptor (beta chain) sequence. Its antigen is unknown. V trimming: 1 base; J trimming: 0 bases; junction bases outside the gene matches: 5. Germline CDR1 is LGHNT and CDR2 is FRNRAP. The CDR3 runs to 16 residues. This sample is part of a study of T cell repertoires in cytomegalovirus infection. Study information: Indications came from public TCR beta signatures; they pointed to CMV infection and to a matching HLA type.

Overall study findings and caveats: In two of eight donors, the top clonotype was HLA-C-restricted CMV-specific. CMV carriers having the relevant HLA were flagged by cumulative public TCR beta family frequency.

TCRdb passed the reads through MiXCR, listing each CDR3 protein once. Of about 490,000 distinct CDR3 sequences listed, 16% are singletons. The TCR was taken from a human donor in good health (CMV status not recorded). Some clones in this sample may be carry-over from other donors' samples. The rearrangement links TRBV12-5 to TRBJ1-1; 7 nucleotides align to TRBD1. Specimen: CD8+ T cells from PBMCs. The CDR3 here is CASGLGTGVMNTEAFF. The DNA for the CDR3 is TGTGCTAGTGGTTTGGGGACAGGAGTCATGAACACTGAAGCTTTCTTT.